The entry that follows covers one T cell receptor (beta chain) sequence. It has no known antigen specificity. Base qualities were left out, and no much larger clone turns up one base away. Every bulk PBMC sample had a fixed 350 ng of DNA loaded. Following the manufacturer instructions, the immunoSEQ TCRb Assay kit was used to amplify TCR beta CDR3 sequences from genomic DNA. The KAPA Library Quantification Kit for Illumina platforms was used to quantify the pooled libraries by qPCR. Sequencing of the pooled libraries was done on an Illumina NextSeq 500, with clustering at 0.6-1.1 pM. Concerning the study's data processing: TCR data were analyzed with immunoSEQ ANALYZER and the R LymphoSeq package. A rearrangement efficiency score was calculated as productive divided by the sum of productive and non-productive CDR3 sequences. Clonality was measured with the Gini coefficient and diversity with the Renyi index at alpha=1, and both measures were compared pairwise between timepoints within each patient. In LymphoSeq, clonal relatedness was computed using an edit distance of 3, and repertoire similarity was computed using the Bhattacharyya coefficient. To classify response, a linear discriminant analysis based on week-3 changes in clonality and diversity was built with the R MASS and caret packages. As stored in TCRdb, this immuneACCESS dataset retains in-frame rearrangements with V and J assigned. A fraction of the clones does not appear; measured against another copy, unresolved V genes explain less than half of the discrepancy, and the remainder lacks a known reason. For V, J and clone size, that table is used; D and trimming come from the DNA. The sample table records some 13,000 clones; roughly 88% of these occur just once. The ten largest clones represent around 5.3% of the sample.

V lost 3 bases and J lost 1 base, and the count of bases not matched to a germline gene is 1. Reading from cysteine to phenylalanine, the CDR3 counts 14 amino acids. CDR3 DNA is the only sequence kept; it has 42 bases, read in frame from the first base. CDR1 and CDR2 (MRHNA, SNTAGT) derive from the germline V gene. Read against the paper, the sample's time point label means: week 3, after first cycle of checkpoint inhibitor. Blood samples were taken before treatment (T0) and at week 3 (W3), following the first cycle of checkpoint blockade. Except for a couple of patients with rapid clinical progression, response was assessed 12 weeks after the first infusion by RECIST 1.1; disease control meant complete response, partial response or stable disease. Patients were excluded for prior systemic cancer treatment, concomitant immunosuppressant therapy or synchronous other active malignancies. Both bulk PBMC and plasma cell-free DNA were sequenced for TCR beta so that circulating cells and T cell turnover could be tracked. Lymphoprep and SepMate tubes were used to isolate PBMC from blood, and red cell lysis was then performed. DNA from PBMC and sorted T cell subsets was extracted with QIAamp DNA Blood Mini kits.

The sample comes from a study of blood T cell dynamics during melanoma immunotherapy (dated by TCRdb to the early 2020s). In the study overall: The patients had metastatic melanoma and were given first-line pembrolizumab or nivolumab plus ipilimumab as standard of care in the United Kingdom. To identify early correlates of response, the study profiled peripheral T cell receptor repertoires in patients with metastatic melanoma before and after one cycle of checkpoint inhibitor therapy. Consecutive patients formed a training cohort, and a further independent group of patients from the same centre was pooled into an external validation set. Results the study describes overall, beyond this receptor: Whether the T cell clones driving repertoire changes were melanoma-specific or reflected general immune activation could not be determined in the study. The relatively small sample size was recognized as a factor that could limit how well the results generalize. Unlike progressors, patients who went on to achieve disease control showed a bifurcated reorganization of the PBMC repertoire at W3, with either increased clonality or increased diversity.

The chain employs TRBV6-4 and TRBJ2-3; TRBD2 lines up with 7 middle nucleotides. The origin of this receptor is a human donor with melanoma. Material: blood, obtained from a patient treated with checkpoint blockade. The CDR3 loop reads CASSETSGTDTQYF. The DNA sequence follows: TGTGCCAGCAGTGAAACTAGCGGCACAGATACGCAGTATTTT.